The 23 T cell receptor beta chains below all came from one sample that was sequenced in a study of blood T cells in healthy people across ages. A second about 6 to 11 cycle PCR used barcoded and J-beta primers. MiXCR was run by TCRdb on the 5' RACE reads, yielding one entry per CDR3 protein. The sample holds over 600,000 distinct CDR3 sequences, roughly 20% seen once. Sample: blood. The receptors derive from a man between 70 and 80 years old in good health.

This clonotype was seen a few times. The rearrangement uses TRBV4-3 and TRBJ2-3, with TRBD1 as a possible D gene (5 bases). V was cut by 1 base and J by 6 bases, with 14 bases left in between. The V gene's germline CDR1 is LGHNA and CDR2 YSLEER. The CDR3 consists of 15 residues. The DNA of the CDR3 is TGCGCCAGCAGCCAAGCACCCAGGGTTGGGGATACGCAGTATTTT. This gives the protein CASSQAPRVGDTQYF.

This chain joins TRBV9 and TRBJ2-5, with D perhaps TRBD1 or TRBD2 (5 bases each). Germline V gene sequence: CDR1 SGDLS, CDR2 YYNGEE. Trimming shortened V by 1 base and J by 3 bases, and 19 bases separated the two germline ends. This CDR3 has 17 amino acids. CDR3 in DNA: TGTGCCAGCAGCGTACGGGCGAAACGATTGGGGGAAGAGACCCAGTACTTC. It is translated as CASSVRAKRLGEETQYF.

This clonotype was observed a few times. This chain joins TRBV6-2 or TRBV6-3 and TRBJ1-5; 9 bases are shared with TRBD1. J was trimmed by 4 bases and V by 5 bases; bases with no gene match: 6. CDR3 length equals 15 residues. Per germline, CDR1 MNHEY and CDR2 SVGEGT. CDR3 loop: CASSRGTGTNQPQHF. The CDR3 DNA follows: TGTGCCAGCAGTCGCGGGACAGGGACGAATCAGCCCCAGCATTTT.

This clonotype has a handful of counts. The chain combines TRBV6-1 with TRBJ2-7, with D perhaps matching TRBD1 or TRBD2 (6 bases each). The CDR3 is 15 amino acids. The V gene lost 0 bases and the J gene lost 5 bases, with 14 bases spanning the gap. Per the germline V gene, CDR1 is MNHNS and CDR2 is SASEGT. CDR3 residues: CASSEARGRWDEQYF. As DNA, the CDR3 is TGTGCCAGCAGTGAAGCGAGGGGGAGGTGGGACGAGCAGTACTTC.

The CDR3 DNA reads as TGTGCCAGCGTAGGGGGGACTGAAGCTTTCTTT. Protein sequence: CASVGGTEAFF. This rearrangement joins TRBV7-8 to TRBJ1-1; tentatively, D is TRBD1 (6 bases). CDR1 and CDR2 from the germline V gene are SGHVS and FQNEAQ. V lost 8 bases and J lost 5, with 9 bases in between. This CDR3 region has 11 residues.

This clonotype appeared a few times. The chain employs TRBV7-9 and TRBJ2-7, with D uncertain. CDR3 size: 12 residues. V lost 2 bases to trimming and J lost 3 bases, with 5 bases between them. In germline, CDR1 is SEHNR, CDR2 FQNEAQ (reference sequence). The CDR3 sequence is CASSLQVYEQYF. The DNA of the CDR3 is TGTGCCAGCAGCTTACAGGTCTACGAGCAGTACTTC.

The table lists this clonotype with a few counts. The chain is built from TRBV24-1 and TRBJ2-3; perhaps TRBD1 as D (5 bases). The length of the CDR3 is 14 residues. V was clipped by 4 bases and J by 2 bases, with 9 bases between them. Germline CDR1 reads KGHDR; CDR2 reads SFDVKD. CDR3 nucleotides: TGTGCCACCAGTGACCCTGGGGCCACAGATACGCAGTATTTT. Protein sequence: CATSDPGATDTQYF.

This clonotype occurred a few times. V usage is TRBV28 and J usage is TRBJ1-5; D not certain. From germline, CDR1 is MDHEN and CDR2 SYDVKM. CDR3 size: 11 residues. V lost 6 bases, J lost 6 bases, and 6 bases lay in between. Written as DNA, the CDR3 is TGTGCCAGCAGCGTGGGTCAGCCCCAGCATTTT. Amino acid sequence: CASSVGQPQHF.

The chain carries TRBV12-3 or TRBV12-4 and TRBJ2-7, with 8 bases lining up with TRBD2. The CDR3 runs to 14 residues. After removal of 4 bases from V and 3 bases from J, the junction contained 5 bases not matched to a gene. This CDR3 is CASSSRGTSYEQYF. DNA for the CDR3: TGTGCCAGCAGTTCTAGAGGGACTAGCTACGAGCAGTACTTC.

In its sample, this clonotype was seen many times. The CDR3 reads CASSQEETQYF. CDR3 nucleotides: TGTGCCAGCAGCCAAGAAGAGACCCAGTACTTC. The chain carries TRBV11-2 and TRBJ2-5; unclear D gene. CDR1 is SGHAT and CDR2 is FQNNGV in the germline V gene. Trimming cost V 5 bases and J 3 bases, with 4 bases left between them. The CDR3 sequence is 11 residues long.

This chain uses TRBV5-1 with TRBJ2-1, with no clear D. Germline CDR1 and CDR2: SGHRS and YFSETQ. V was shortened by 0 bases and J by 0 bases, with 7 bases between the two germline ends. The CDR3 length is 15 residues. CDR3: CASSLDWSSYNEQFF. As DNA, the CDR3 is TGCGCCAGCAGCTTGGACTGGAGCTCCTACAATGAGCAGTTCTTC.

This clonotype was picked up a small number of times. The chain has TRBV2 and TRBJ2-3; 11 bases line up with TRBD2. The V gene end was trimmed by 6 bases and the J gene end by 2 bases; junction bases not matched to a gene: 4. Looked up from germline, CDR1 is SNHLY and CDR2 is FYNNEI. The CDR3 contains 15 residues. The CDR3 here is CASSRGLAATDTQYF. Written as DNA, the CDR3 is TGTGCCAGCAGCCGGGGACTAGCGGCCACAGATACGCAGTATTTT.

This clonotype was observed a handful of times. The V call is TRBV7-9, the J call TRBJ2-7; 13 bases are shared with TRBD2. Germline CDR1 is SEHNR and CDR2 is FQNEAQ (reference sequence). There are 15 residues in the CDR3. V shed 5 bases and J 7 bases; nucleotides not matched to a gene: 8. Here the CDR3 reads CASSEGTSGIVEQYF. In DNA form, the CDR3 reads TGTGCCAGCAGCGAAGGGACTAGCGGGATAGTTGAGCAGTACTTC.

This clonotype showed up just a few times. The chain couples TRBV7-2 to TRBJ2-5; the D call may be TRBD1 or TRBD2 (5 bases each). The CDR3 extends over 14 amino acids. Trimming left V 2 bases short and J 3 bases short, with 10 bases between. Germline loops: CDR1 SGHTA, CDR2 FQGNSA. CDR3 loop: CASSLWDGEETQYF. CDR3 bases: TGTGCCAGCAGCTTATGGGACGGGGAAGAGACCCAGTACTTC.

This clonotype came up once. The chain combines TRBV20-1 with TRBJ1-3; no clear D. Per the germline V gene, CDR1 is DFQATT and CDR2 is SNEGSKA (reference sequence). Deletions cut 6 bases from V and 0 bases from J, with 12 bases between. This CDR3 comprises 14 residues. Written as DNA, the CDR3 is TGCAGTGCAACCGACATGACCTCTGGAAACACCATATATTTT. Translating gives CSATDMTSGNTIYF.

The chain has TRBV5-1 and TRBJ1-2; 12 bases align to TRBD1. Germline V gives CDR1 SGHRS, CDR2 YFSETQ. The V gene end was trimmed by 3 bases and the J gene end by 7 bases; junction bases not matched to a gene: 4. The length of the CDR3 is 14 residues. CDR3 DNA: TGCGCCAGCAGCTCGGGGACAGGGGGCCTTGGCTACACCTTC. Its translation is CASSSGTGGLGYTF. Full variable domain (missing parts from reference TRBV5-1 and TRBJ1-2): KAGVTQTPRYLIKTRGQQVTLSCSPISGHRSVSWYQQTPGQGLQFLFEYFSETQRNKGNFPGRFSGRQFSNSRSEMNVSTLELGDSALYLCASSSGTGGLGYTFGSGTRLTVV.

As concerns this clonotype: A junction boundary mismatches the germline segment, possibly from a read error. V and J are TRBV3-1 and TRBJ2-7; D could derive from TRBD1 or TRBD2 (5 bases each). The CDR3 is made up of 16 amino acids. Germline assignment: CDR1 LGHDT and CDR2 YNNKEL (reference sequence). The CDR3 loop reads CASSQEDPGLSHEQYF. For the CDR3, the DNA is TGTGCCAGCAGCCAAGAAGATCCGGGGCTCTCCCACGAGCAGTACTTC.

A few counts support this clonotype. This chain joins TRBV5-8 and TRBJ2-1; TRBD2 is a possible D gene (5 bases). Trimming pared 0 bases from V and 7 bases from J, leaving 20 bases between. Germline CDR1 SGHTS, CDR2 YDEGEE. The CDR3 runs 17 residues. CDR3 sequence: CASSLGVFQRRGNEQFF. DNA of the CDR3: TGTGCCAGCAGCTTGGGGGTCTTCCAGCGCCGAGGGAATGAGCAGTTCTTC. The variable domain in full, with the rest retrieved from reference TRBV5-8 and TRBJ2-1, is EAGVTQSPTHLIKTRGQQATLRCSPISGHTSVYWYQQALGLGLQFLLWYDEGEERNRGNFPPRFSGRQFPNYSSELNVNALELEDSALYLCASSLGVFQRRGNEQFFGPGTRLTVL.

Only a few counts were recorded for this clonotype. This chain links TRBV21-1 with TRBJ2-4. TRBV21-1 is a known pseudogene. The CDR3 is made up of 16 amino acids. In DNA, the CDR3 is TGTGCCAGCAGCAGGATCCCAAATGGGGCCAAAAACATTCAGTACTTC. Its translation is CASSRIPNGAKNIQYF.

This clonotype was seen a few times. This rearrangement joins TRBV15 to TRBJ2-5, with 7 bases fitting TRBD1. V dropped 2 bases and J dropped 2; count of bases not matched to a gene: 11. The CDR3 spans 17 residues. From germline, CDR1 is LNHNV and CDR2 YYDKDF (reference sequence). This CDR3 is CATSRFPPGQNQETQYF. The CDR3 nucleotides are TGTGCCACCAGCAGATTCCCCCCGGGACAGAATCAAGAGACCCAGTACTTC.

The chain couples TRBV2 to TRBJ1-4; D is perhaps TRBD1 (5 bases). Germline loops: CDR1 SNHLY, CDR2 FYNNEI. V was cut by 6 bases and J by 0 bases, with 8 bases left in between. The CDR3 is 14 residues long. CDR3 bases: TGTGCCAGCAGACCCAGGGCAACTAATGAAAAACTGTTTTTT. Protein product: CASRPRATNEKLFF. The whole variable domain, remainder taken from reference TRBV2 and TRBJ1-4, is EPEVTQTPSHQVTQMGQEVILRCVPISNHLYFYWYRQILGQKVEFLVSFYNNEISEKSEIFDDQFSVERPDGSNFTLKIRSTKLEDSAMYFCASRPRATNEKLFFGSGTQLSVL.

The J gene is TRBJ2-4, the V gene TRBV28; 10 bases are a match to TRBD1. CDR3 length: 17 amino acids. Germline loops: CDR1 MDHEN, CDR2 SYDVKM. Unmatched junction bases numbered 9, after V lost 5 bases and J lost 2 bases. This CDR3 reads CASSPTRTGGTKNIQYF. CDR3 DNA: TGTGCCAGCAGTCCGACAAGGACAGGGGGTACCAAAAACATTCAGTACTTC.

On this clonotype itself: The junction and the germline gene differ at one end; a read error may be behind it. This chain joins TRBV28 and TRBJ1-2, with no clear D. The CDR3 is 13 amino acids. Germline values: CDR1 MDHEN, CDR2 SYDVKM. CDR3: CAGRPPDYYGYTF. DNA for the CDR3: TGTGCCGGCAGGCCCCCCGATTACTATGGCTACACCTTC.